One and the same sample provided the 10 T cell receptor beta chains below, sequenced in a study of CD8+ T cells in alopecia areata (dated 2018 in TCRdb). Explained via the paper, the time point label denotes: around 4 weeks on oral tofacitinib. The treatment or condition label corresponds to: oral pan-JAK inhibitor, 5-10 mg twice daily. Receptor libraries were prepared by the immunoSEQ multiplex PCR assay. To provide template for TCR sequencing, every sample had RNA extracted and reverse transcribed into cDNA. TCRdb carries this immuneACCESS record with in-frame sequences only. Its versions omit some clonotypes, under half of them owing to an unresolved V gene in the studies checked, with the rest unexplained. The sample yields more than 95,000 clones; around 58% were counted once. The top ten hold approximately 31% of the sample. Sample: CD8+ T cells sorted from blood, taken at week 4, from a patient treated with tofacitinib. These TCRs come from a human donor with alopecia areata.

CDR3 in amino acids: CASSSGRDAGYNEQFF. The DNA of the CDR3 is TGTGCCAGCAGCTCGGGACGGGACGCAGGGTACAATGAGCAGTTCTTC. This chain joins TRBV5-4 and TRBJ2-1; D tentatively reads TRBD1 or TRBD2 (5 bases each). The CDR3 covers 16 residues. From germline, CDR1 is SGHNT and CDR2 YYREEE (reference sequence). V was clipped by 3 bases and J by 4 bases, with 17 bases between them.

This clone appeared once. This chain links TRBV29-1 with TRBJ1-1; D gene unclear. V lost 6 bases and J lost 7, with 15 bases in between. The CDR3 sequence is 12 residues long. Germline V CDR1 and CDR2: SQVTM, ANQGSEA. CDR3 region: CSVEPREVEAFF. The CDR3 nucleotides read TGCAGCGTGGAGCCCCGGGAGGTTGAAGCTTTCTTT.

The sample holds a few counts of this clone. The chain couples TRBV28 to TRBJ2-3; D call uncertain. Germline-derived CDR1 and CDR2 are MDHEN and SYDVKM. The CDR3 runs to 14 residues. The V end was cut by 1 base, the J end by 5 bases, with 10 bases between. The CDR3 DNA reads TGTGCCAGCAGTTTATCATTTTCGGAAGATACGCAGTATTTT. Its protein is CASSLSFSEDTQYF.

V and J are TRBV15 and TRBJ1-6, with D unresolved. This CDR3 has 15 amino acids. Trimming removed 0 bases from V and 4 bases from J, with 7 bases in between. Germline loops: CDR1 LNHNV, CDR2 YYDKDF (reference sequence). The CDR3 DNA follows: TGTGCCACCAGCAGAGATAGGACTTATAATTCACCCCTCCACTTT. Its protein product is CATSRDRTYNSPLHF.

This rearrangement joins TRBV28 to TRBJ1-1; the D is unclear. The V gene's germline CDR1 is MDHEN and CDR2 SYDVKM. V was shortened by 3 bases and J by 6 bases, with 5 bases between the two germline ends. There are 11 residues in the CDR3. CDR3 DNA: TGTGCCAGCAGTTTCCCGGCTGAAGCTTTCTTT. It codes for CASSFPAEAFF. The full variable domain, completed using reference TRBV28 and TRBJ1-1, is DVKVTQSSRYLVKRTGEKVFLECVQDMDHENMFWYRQDPGLGLRLIYFSYDVKMKEKGDIPEGYSVSREKKERFSLILESASTNQTSMYLCASSFPAEAFFGQGTRLTVV.

The chain carries TRBV30 and TRBJ1-2; D not certain. V gave up 0 bases and J gave up 4 bases, with 9 bases separating them. Germline V CDR1 and CDR2: GTSNPN, SVGIG (reference sequence). The CDR3 consists of 13 residues. Written as DNA, the CDR3 is TGTGCCTGGAGTGTACGGCAGATCTATGGCTACACCTTC. It translates to CAWSVRQIYGYTF.

This clone was observed a few times. CDR3 DNA: TGCAGCGTTGGCCCCAACCTCAGGGATGGCTACACCTTC. Its translation is CSVGPNLRDGYTF. V usage is TRBV29-1 and J usage is TRBJ1-2; D perhaps matches TRBD1 (5 bases). Trimming cost V 4 bases and J 6 bases, with 15 bases left between them. The CDR3 sequence is 13 residues long. CDR1 is SQVTM, CDR2 ANQGSEA, per germline.

This clone came up a few times. The chain uses TRBV29-1 and TRBJ1-1, with no clear D. Trimming stripped 0 bases from V and 8 bases from J, with 10 bases between. Per the germline V gene, CDR1 is SQVTM and CDR2 is ANQGSEA. This CDR3 has 12 residues. CDR3 region: CSVEDLPEEAFF. CDR3 bases: TGCAGCGTTGAAGATCTGCCCGAAGAAGCTTTCTTT.

V usage is TRBV27 and J usage is TRBJ1-5; the D gene is possibly TRBD1 (5 bases). V lost 3 bases and J 6 bases, leaving 12 bases between the germline ends. The germline V gene encodes CDR1 MNHEY and CDR2 SMNVEV (reference sequence). CDR3 length: 14 amino acids. CDR3 DNA sequence: TGTGCCAGCAGTTTGCAGCAGGGAGGTCAGCCCCAGCATTTT. The encoded protein is CASSLQQGGQPQHF.

The chain uses TRBV30 and TRBJ1-2, with a possible D match to TRBD1 (5 bases). The germline CDR1 and CDR2 sequences are GTSNPN and SVGIG (reference sequence). Trimming shortened V by 8 bases and J by 4 bases, and 17 bases separated the two germline ends. CDR3 length equals 13 residues. Here the CDR3 reads CAINIGTPYGYTF. The CDR3 DNA reads as TGTGCCATCAACATCGGGACCCCCTATGGCTACACCTTC.